This TCR beta chain was captured in a study of identical twins. General study findings and limits: Out-of-frame alpha sequences shared by twins were enriched for low generation probability. Donors were not followed over many years; analysis was cross-sectional. Because invariant MAIT and iNKT cells could be present, zero-insertion analyses could be partly confounded.

This CDR3 has 15 residues. With 1 base removed from V and 6 bases from J, the gap between germline ends came to 12 bases. The germline CDR1 and CDR2 sequences are MNHEY and SMNVEV (reference sequence). Note on this clonotype: The antigen remains undetermined.

One entry per CDR3 protein, called by TCRdb with MiXCR from the 5' RACE reads. This sample has around 670,000 distinct CDR3 sequences, with around 6% found just once. This TCR was recovered from a man younger than 30 in good health. The chain joins TRBV27 to TRBJ2-2; D is undetermined. Sequenced material: naive T cells sorted from blood. The CDR3: CASSLLGIGPGELFF. Written as DNA, the CDR3 is TGTGCCAGCAGTTTATTGGGGATTGGGCCCGGGGAGCTGTTTTTT.